Below are 23 T cell receptor beta chains sequenced from a single sample in a study of T cell responses to AZD1222 COVID-19 vaccine. Measured with immunoSEQ multiplex PCR; TCRdb has only the in-frame clones, and not every one. Of about 120,000 clones detected, approximately 83% appear once; the ten largest clones hold over 8%. Specimen: peripheral blood, collected on day 0 of AZD1222 vaccination. All receptors come from an adult in good health.

The gene calls are TRBV4-3 and TRBJ2-5, with unresolved D. From germline, CDR1 is LGHNA and CDR2 YSLEER. V was clipped by 1 base and J by 3 bases, with 6 bases between them. This CDR3 comprises 13 residues. CDR3 sequence (DNA): TGCGCCAGCAGCCAAGGTCGGAAAGAGACCCAGTACTTC. Encoded protein: CASSQGRKETQYF.

The chain carries TRBV12-3 or TRBV12-4 and TRBJ2-7; D uncertain. The CDR3 has 13 amino acids. V gave up 9 bases and J gave up 7 bases, with 19 bases separating them. This chain's CDR3 is CASMKQVKSEQYF. In DNA, the CDR3 is TGTGCCAGTATGAAGCAGGTGAAAAGTGAGCAGTACTTC.

J is TRBJ2-4 and V is TRBV9; 8 nucleotides line up with TRBD2. Germline V gives CDR1 SGDLS, CDR2 YYNGEE. The length of the CDR3 is 15 residues. Trimming took 3 bases from V and 4 from J; bases not matched to a gene: 6. CDR3 DNA sequence: TGTGCCAGCAGCGGGACCTCTAGCGGGAAAAACATTCAGTACTTC. This gives the protein CASSGTSSGKNIQYF.

The genes are TRBV7-2 and TRBJ2-7; TRBD2 matches at 8 bases. With 1 base clipped from V and 0 bases from J, the junction kept 5 bases outside the gene matches. The CDR3 is 16 residues long. Per germline, CDR1 SGHTA and CDR2 FQGNSA. The chain's CDR3 is CASSLVAGSSSYEQYF. For the CDR3, the DNA is TGTGCCAGCAGCTTAGTAGCGGGGTCGAGCTCCTACGAGCAGTACTTC. The full variable domain, completed using reference TRBV7-2 and TRBJ2-7, is GAGVSQSPSNKVTEKGKDVELRCDPISGHTALYWYRQSLGQGLEFLIYFQGNSAPDKSGLPSDRFSAERTGGSVSTLTIQRTQQEDSAVYLCASSLVAGSSSYEQYFGPGTRLTVT.

The chain couples TRBV5-1 to TRBJ1-2, with D possibly TRBD1 on 6 matching bases. There are 15 residues in the CDR3. Germline CDR1 reads SGHRS; CDR2 reads YFSETQ. V was pared by 3 bases and J by 0 bases, with 12 bases between. CDR3 residues: CASSYGQTANYGYTF. The CDR3, as DNA: TGCGCCAGCAGCTATGGACAGACCGCTAACTATGGCTACACCTTC.

V gene TRBV5-5 combines with J gene TRBJ1-6; a possible D gene is TRBD1 (6 bases). Germline V gives CDR1 SGHKS, CDR2 YYEKEE (reference sequence). The length of the CDR3 is 19 residues. Trimming stripped 2 bases from V and 0 bases from J, with 18 bases between. CDR3 sequence: CASSFSGAAMSSYNSPLHF. CDR3 bases: TGTGCCAGCAGCTTCTCAGGGGCAGCCATGAGCTCCTATAATTCACCCCTCCACTTT.

The sample holds one count of this clone. The chain recombines TRBV7-3 with TRBJ2-1; D unresolved. Between the trimmed V and J ends, which lost 0 bases and 9 bases, there was a span of 6 bases. The germline gives CDR1 SGHTA, CDR2 FQGTGA. The CDR3 has 12 amino acids. CDR3 loop: CASSLTGFEQFF. The DNA for the CDR3 is TGTGCCAGCAGCTTAACAGGGTTTGAGCAGTTCTTC.

The chain carries TRBV7-9 and TRBJ2-1, with a weak D call TRBD2 (5 bases). The CDR3 totals 16 residues. From germline, CDR1 is SEHNR and CDR2 FQNEAQ (reference sequence). V was pared by 1 base and J by 0 bases, with 10 bases between. For the CDR3, the DNA is TGTGCCAGCAGCTTAGTTTATAGCGCCTCCTACAATGAGCAGTTCTTC. Protein product: CASSLVYSASYNEQFF.

The V call is TRBV4-1, the J call TRBJ2-7; possibly TRBD2 for D (5 bases). CDR1 is MGHRA, CDR2 YSYEKL, per germline. The CDR3 has 15 amino acids. The germline V and J ends were trimmed by 0 bases and 6 bases, with 15 bases remaining between them. The CDR3 spells CASSQDPGTEAEQYF. The CDR3 DNA is TGCGCCAGCAGCCAAGACCCGGGAACGGAAGCCGAGCAGTACTTC.

This clone was counted a single time. V and J are TRBV20-1 and TRBJ1-1; D is unresolved. The germline V gene encodes CDR1 DFQATT and CDR2 SNEGSKA (reference sequence). This CDR3 is 11 amino acids long. V gave up 6 bases and J gave up 6 bases, with 11 bases separating them. This chain's CDR3 is CSAEVGSEAFF. CDR3 in DNA: TGCAGTGCCGAGGTAGGGTCTGAAGCTTTCTTT.

This rearrangement joins TRBV27 to TRBJ2-7; D is ambiguous. V dropped 2 bases and J dropped 3 bases, with 5 bases sitting between them. The germline gives CDR1 MNHEY, CDR2 SMNVEV (reference sequence). The CDR3 extends over 12 amino acids. CDR3 sequence reads: CASSLIGYEQYF. CDR3 coding DNA: TGTGCCAGCAGTTTAATAGGCTACGAGCAGTACTTC.

The chain employs TRBV7-2 and TRBJ1-4, with 7 bases identical to TRBD1. The CDR3 has 13 residues. V lost 5 bases to trimming and J lost 8 bases; unmatched junction nucleotides: 5. Per germline, CDR1 SGHTA and CDR2 FQGNSA. CDR3 nucleotides: TGTGCCAGCAGCCCAGGGGGTTCCGAAAAACTGTTTTTT. Its translation is CASSPGGSEKLFF.

The CDR3 sequence: CASSAPGQRVYSNQPQHF. CDR3 nucleotide sequence: TGTGCCAGCAGCGCCCCGGGACAGCGGGTTTATAGCAATCAGCCCCAGCATTTT. The chain has TRBV9 and TRBJ1-5; TRBD1 agrees at 7 bases. With 3 bases clipped from V and 0 bases from J, the junction kept 12 bases outside the gene matches. Germline V gives CDR1 SGDLS, CDR2 YYNGEE. The CDR3 length is 18 residues.

This chain joins TRBV28 and TRBJ1-2; 8 bases map to TRBD1. The junction had 6 bases not matched to a gene; V was cut back by 5 bases and J by 7 bases. This CDR3 is built from 13 residues. Germline loops: CDR1 MDHEN, CDR2 SYDVKM. The CDR3 DNA reads as TGTGCCAGCAGTATTCAGGGGGCTTTTGGCTACACCTTC. Protein sequence: CASSIQGAFGYTF.

V and J are TRBV5-1 and TRBJ1-2; TRBD1 aligns across 9 bases. The trim removed 3 bases at V and 4 bases at J, leaving 10 bases unmatched. The germline V gene has CDR1 SGHRS and CDR2 YFSETQ. This CDR3 is 16 amino acids long. Here the CDR3 reads CASSSQQGASIYGYTF. The DNA for the CDR3 is TGCGCCAGCAGCTCGCAACAGGGGGCATCAATCTATGGCTACACCTTC.

The chain joins TRBV9 to TRBJ2-3; 13 positions agree with TRBD2. Trimming removed 3 bases from V and 6 bases from J; junction bases left unmatched: 13. There are 18 residues in the CDR3. CDR1 is SGDLS, CDR2 YYNGEE, per germline. The CDR3 DNA sequence: TGTGCCAGCAGCGCCCGAAGCGGGACTAGCGGGATATCGGATACGCAGTATTTT. This encodes CASSARSGTSGISDTQYF.

This chain uses TRBV12-3 or TRBV12-4 with TRBJ2-5, with D perhaps TRBD1 (5 bases). V lost 7 bases and J lost 7, with 16 bases in between. This CDR3 is 13 amino acids long. The DNA for the CDR3 is TGTGCCAGCAAAGCCCCACGTAGGGGGACCCAGTACTTC. The encoded protein is CASKAPRRGTQYF.

The chain joins TRBV6-6 to TRBJ2-3; 13 nucleotides align to TRBD2. The germline gives CDR1 MNHNY, CDR2 SVGAGI (reference sequence). CDR3 length: 17 amino acids. The V and J ends lost 5 bases and 5 bases, in that order; junction bases with no gene match: 10. The CDR3 loop reads CASSLGWTSGSQDTQYF. CDR3 in DNA: TGTGCCAGCAGTCTCGGCTGGACTAGCGGGAGTCAAGATACGCAGTATTTT.

The V gene is TRBV4-3, the J gene TRBJ1-6; D possibly corresponds to TRBD1 (6 bases). CDR1 and CDR2 from the germline V gene are LGHNA and YSLEER. CDR3 size: 14 residues. V was pared by 2 bases and J by 10 bases, with 12 bases between. The DNA for the CDR3 is TGCGCCAGCAGCCAAATGACAGGAGGGTCACCCCTCCACTTT. Its protein product is CASSQMTGGSPLHF.

The rearrangement links TRBV18 to TRBJ2-7; the D is unclear. Looked up from germline, CDR1 is KGHSH and CDR2 is LQKENI. Trimming took off 3 bases at V and 3 bases at J, with 12 bases between the two ends. The CDR3 spans 14 residues. Written as DNA, the CDR3 is TGTGCCAGCTCACCGGACGGGTTGGGCTACGAGCAGTACTTC. It encodes CASSPDGLGYEQYF. The complete variable domain, with remaining parts taken from reference TRBV18 and TRBJ2-7, reads NAGVMQNPRHLVRRRGQEARLRCSPMKGHSHVYWYRQLPEEGLKFMVYLQKENIIDESGMPKERFSAEFPKEGPSILRIQQVVRGDSAAYFCASSPDGLGYEQYFGPGTRLTVT.

CDR3 DNA sequence: TGTGCCAGCAGCTACCCGATAGGTGCGGCGGGCAATGGCTACACCTTC. Amino acid sequence: CASSYPIGAAGNGYTF. The V and J genes are TRBV6-5 and TRBJ1-2, with unresolved D. Trimming removed 6 bases from V and 6 bases from J, with 23 bases in between. Germline CDR1 and CDR2: MNHEY and SVGAGI. This CDR3 is built from 16 residues.

In DNA form, the CDR3 reads TGCGCCAGCAGTGACAGGGGCGCCGGGCGGCCCCAGCATTTT. It yields the protein CASSDRGAGRPQHF. V is TRBV10-2 and J is TRBJ1-5, with a weak D call TRBD1 (6 bases). V was clipped by 3 bases and J by 9 bases, with 15 bases between them. The CDR3 contains 14 residues. Germline V gives CDR1 WSHSY, CDR2 SAAADI.

J is TRBJ2-1 and V is TRBV11-3; the match to TRBD1 covers 7 bases. The V segment lost 1 base and the J segment 2 bases; nucleotides outside the gene matches: 5. This CDR3 is built from 16 residues. The germline gives CDR1 SGHNT, CDR2 YENEEA. CDR3 residues: CASSLVVTGPYNEQFF. The DNA of the CDR3 is TGTGCCAGCAGCTTAGTGGTGACAGGGCCCTACAATGAGCAGTTCTTC.